The rows below give T cell receptor beta chains drawn from one sample of a study of CD8 T cell repertoires and HIV-1 epitope variants. No antigens are known for them. Sequencing was performed with immunoSEQ multiplex PCR; in TCRdb, only in-frame clones are kept and a portion is missing. The sample includes a few thousand clones, approximately 71% seen only once; the top ten take around 45%. The sample consisted of cultured CD8+ T cells derived from PBMCs. The receptors stem from a male donor with HIV. The CDR3 runs from the conserved cysteine through the conserved F or W. The D gene is left open where the match is weak. Where a row states a size, it is once, few, many or the class of an expanded clone; other rows omit it.

D | J | size | V | CDR3 | DNA
TRBD1 | TRBJ1-2 | NA | TRBV28 | CATFAGGTYGYTF | TGTGCCACCTTCGCAGGGGGCACCTATGGCTACACCTTC
TRBD1 | TRBJ1-2 | NA | TRBV28 | CASSPLTGWVYGYTF | TGTGCCAGCAGTCCCCTGACAGGGTGGGTCTATGGCTACACCTTC
NA | TRBJ1-2 | NA | TRBV23-1 | CASSQSDSAGGYTF | TGCGCCAGCAGTCAAAGCGACTCGGCTGGAGGCTACACCTTC
TRBD1 | TRBJ1-2 | few | TRBV5-6 | CASSLGDSVWGYTF | TGTGCCAGCAGCTTGGGGGACAGCGTTTGGGGCTACACCTTC
NA | TRBJ2-1 | NA | TRBV7-3 | CASSLVGGAYNEQFF | TGTGCCAGCAGCTTGGTAGGGGGTGCCTACAATGAGCAGTTCTTC
TRBD1 | TRBJ2-2 | NA | TRBV27 | CASSSGQPINTGELFF | TGTGCCAGCAGTTCGGGACAGCCCATCAACACCGGGGAGCTGTTTTTT
TRBD1 | TRBJ1-1 | NA | TRBV7-9 | CASSGMGQPENTEAFF | TGTGCCAGCAGCGGGATGGGACAGCCTGAGAACACTGAAGCTTTCTTT
NA | TRBJ1-4 | once | TRBV6-4 | CASSDSSLGHEKLFF | TGTGCCAGCAGTGACTCGAGTCTGGGGCACGAAAAACTGTTTTTT
NA | TRBJ2-1 | NA | TRBV27 | CASSTSLDSPEVHEQFF | TGTGCCAGCAGTACCTCCCTCGACTCCCCGGAAGTCCATGAGCAGTTCTTC
NA | TRBJ1-1 | NA | TRBV11-1 | CASSPQAIPNTEAFF | TGTGCCAGCAGCCCCCAGGCGATCCCGAACACTGAAGCTTTCTTT
NA | TRBJ2-7 | NA | TRBV7-2 | CASSNPTRDEQYF | TGTGCCAGCAGCAACCCGACGAGGGACGAGCAGTACTTC
NA | TRBJ1-2 | NA | TRBV11-2 | CASSFGQTYGYTF | TGTGCCAGCAGCTTCGGACAGACATATGGCTACACCTTC
TRBD2 | TRBJ2-7 | NA | TRBV4-2 | CASSPAVAGDGEQYF | TGTGCCAGCAGCCCGGCCGTAGCGGGAGATGGCGAGCAGTACTTC
NA | TRBJ2-7 | few | TRBV15 | CATSRGSPSDEQYF | TGTGCCACCAGCAGAGGAAGCCCTTCCGACGAGCAGTACTTC
NA | TRBJ2-3 | NA | TRBV2 | CASSEARQSDTQYF | TGTGCCAGCAGTGAAGCCCGCCAATCAGATACGCAGTATTTT
NA | TRBJ2-2 | NA | TRBV28 | CASSLEDPGELFF | TGTGCCAGCAGTTTAGAAGATCCCGGGGAGCTGTTTTTT
NA | TRBJ1-5 | NA | TRBV28 | CASSLSRVGNQPQHF | TGTGCCAGCAGTTTAAGCAGGGTGGGCAATCAGCCCCAGCATTTT
NA | TRBJ2-5 | NA | TRBV7-2 | CASSLSLGQETQYF | TGTGCCAGCAGCTTATCGCTGGGGCAAGAGACCCAGTACTTC
NA | TRBJ2-2 | NA | TRBV4-1 | CASSQGDRTNTGELFF | TGCGCCAGCAGCCAAGGTGATCGTACTAACACCGGGGAGCTGTTTTTT
NA | TRBJ2-7 | NA | TRBV11-3 | CASSLGERERDGSYEQYF | TGTGCCAGCAGCTTAGGAGAGAGGGAACGGGACGGCTCCTACGAGCAGTACTTC
NA | TRBJ2-2 | large | TRBV19 | CASSIRGSTGELFF | TGTGCCAGTAGTATTAGAGGATCCACCGGGGAGCTGTTTTTT
NA | TRBJ2-7 | NA | TRBV7-6 | CASTLLLGSYEQYF | TGTGCCAGCACTCTTCTATTAGGCTCCTACGAGCAGTACTTC
TRBD1 | TRBJ2-7 | NA | TRBV5-1 | CASNLVTGGSHEQYF | TGCGCCAGCAATCTGGTGACAGGGGGCTCCCACGAGCAGTACTTC
NA | TRBJ2-1 | NA | TRBV5-4 | CASSLDGFGNEQFF | TGTGCCAGCAGCTTGGACGGTTTTGGCAATGAGCAGTTCTTC